Reported below is one TCR beta chain. These data originate in a study of blood T cell repertoires in COVID-19. This table comes from immunoSEQ multiplex PCR, and its TCRdb copy is limited to in-frame clones, with some not included. Altogether fewer than 100,000 clones are present, about 87% being singletons, with the ten largest covering about 16%. The germline gives CDR1 LNHDA, CDR2 SQIVND (reference sequence). The CDR3 totals 14 residues. V was cut by 4 bases and J by 2 bases, with 10 bases left in between. The chain uses TRBV19 and TRBJ2-3, with TRBD2 as a possible D gene (5 bases). This receptor was obtained from a human donor in a cohort sampled during active COVID-19. The material sequenced was peripheral blood. CDR3 residues: CASSKLATTDTQYF. The CDR3 DNA follows: TGTGCCAGTAGTAAATTAGCGACCACAGATACGCAGTATTTT.